Detailed here is one T cell receptor (beta chain). The CDR3 is made up of 15 amino acids. Trimming took off 2 bases at V and 0 bases at J, with 11 bases between the two ends. CDR1 is LNHNV, CDR2 YYDKDF, per germline (reference sequence). Authors' data handling: After removing out-of-frame reads, 2 million to 2.5 million distinct TCRbeta sequences remained. Produced via immunoSEQ multiplex PCR; TCRdb's table is partial and in-frame only. V and J calls and clone size follow that table, whereas D and trimming were derived from the DNA. Of approximately 44,000 clones listed, more than 65% were seen once; the top ten hold around 2%. The data were obtained in a study of memory CD4+ T cells and cytomegalovirus serostatus. Single viable CD3+CD4+CD8-CD45RO+ cells were sorted as the memory CD4+ T cells.

Sequences were obtained from memory CD4+ T cells from blood. V usage is TRBV15 and J usage is TRBJ2-7, with D perhaps matching TRBD2 (5 bases). The sequence derives from an adult in good health and CMV-seronegative. In nucleotides, the CDR3 is TGTGCCACCAGCAGAACTAGTGATGCCTCCTACGAGCAGTACTTC. Residues: CATSRTSDASYEQYF.